The next 5 T cell receptor beta chains were all read from a single sample in a study of blood T cell repertoires in COVID-19. Clones were sequenced by immunoSEQ multiplex PCR, and TCRdb holds only the in-frame ones, with some missing. This table holds some 350,000 clones, roughly 87% found once. The sample comprised PBMCs or T cells enriched from blood (not recorded which). Receptors originate from a woman in her thirties who had recovered from COVID-19.

The chain couples TRBV11-2 to TRBJ1-5; 10 bases are a match to TRBD1. The CDR3 covers 14 residues. Germline V gene lookup returns CDR1 SGHAT and CDR2 FQNNGV. The V and J ends lost 8 bases and 0 bases, in that order; junction bases with no gene match: 1. The CDR3 region is CASGTGDSNQPQHF. CDR3 nucleotides: TGTGCCAGCGGGACAGGGGATAGCAATCAGCCCCAGCATTTT.

The chain is built from TRBV7-2 and TRBJ2-7; D remains unclear. The CDR3 loop spans 13 amino acids. In germline, CDR1 is SGHTA, CDR2 FQGNSA. V lost 3 bases to trimming and J lost 2 bases, with 8 bases between them. In DNA form, the CDR3 reads TGTGCCAGCAGCTTGCGGCATACCTACGAGCAGTACTTC. Its protein product is CASSLRHTYEQYF.

The sample holds one count of this clone. In the same sample, other DNA sequences code for this CDR3. This chain uses TRBV5-1 with TRBJ2-5; tentatively, D is TRBD1 (6 bases). Between the trimmed V and J ends, which lost 1 base and 3 bases, there was a span of 7 bases. The CDR3 sequence is 13 residues long. Germline values: CDR1 SGHRS, CDR2 YFSETQ. This CDR3 reads CASSLSGEETQYF. Here the CDR3 DNA reads TGCGCCAGCAGCTTGTCAGGGGAAGAGACCCAGTACTTC.

This chain connects TRBV4-1 to TRBJ2-2; 8 nucleotides line up with TRBD2. With 3 bases clipped from V and 6 bases from J, the junction kept 6 bases outside the gene matches. The germline gives CDR1 MGHRA, CDR2 YSYEKL. There are 15 residues in the CDR3. The CDR3 region is CASSHPGRGAGELFF. DNA of the CDR3: TGCGCCAGCAGCCATCCCGGGCGGGGGGCCGGGGAGCTGTTTTTT.

V usage is TRBV2 and J usage is TRBJ2-7; possibly TRBD2 for D (5 bases). The V gene's germline CDR1 is SNHLY and CDR2 FYNNEI. This CDR3 comprises 14 residues. Trimming removed 4 bases at V and 1 base at J, with 11 bases between. CDR3 region: CASSAARGSYEQYF. CDR3 bases: TGTGCCAGCAGTGCGGCGAGAGGGTCCTACGAGCAGTACTTC. Full variable domain (missing parts from reference TRBV2 and TRBJ2-7): EPEVTQTPSHQVTQMGQEVILRCVPISNHLYFYWYRQILGQKVEFLVSFYNNEISEKSEIFDDQFSVERPDGSNFTLKIRSTKLEDSAMYFCASSAARGSYEQYFGPGTRLTVT.